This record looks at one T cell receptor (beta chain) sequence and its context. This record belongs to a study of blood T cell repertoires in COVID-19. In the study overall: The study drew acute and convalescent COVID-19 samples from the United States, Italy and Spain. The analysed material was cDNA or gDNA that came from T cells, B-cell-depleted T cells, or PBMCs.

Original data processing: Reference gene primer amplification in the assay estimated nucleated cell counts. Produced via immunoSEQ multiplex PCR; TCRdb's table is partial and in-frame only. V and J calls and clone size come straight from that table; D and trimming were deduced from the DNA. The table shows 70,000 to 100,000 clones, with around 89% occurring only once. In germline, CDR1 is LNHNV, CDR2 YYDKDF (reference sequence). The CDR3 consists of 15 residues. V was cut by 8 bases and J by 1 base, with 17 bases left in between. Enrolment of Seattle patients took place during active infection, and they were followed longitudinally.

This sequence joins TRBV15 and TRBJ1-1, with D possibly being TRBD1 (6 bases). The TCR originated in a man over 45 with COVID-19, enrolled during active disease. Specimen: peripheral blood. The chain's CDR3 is CATGPGTLSNTEAFF. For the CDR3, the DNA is TGTGCCACCGGACCCGGGACATTATCGAACACTGAAGCTTTCTTT. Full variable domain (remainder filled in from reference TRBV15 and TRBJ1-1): DAMVIQNPRYQVTQFGKPVTLSCSQTLNHNVMYWYQQKSSQAPKLLFHYYDKDFNNEADTPDNFQSRRPNTSFCFLDIRSPGLGDTAMYLCATGPGTLSNTEAFFGQGTRLTVV.